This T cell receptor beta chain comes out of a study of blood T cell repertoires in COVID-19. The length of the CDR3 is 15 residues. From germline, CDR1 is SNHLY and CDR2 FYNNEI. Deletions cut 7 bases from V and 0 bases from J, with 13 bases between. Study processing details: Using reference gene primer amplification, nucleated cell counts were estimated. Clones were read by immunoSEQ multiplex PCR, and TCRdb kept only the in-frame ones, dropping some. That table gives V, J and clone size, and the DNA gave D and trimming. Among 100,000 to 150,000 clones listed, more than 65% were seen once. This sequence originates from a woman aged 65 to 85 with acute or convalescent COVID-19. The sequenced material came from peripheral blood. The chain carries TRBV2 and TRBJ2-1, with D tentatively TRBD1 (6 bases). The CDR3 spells CASNVQGSSYNEQFF. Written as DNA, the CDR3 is TGTGCCAGCAACGTACAGGGAAGCTCCTACAATGAGCAGTTCTTC.